The entry that follows covers one T cell receptor beta chain sequence. No antigen is known for it. This CDR3 spans 16 amino acids. Germline CDR1 and CDR2: MNHEY and SMNVEV (reference sequence). V shed 7 bases and J 0 bases; nucleotides not matched to a gene: 6. Both 60 Vbeta primers and 13 Jbeta primers went into the PCR. TCRdb's copy holds only in-frame clones and misses some; the assay was immunoSEQ multiplex PCR. The sample includes about 72,000 clones, approximately 70% of them seen just once. The sample comes from a study of cytomegalovirus exposure and HLA in healthy donors. At the level of the study: The approximately 120 million unique TCR beta sequences, from roughly 170 million T cells, were found by an earlier analysis. Study-wide points: Reportedly, cytomegalovirus status was diagnosed with high sensitivity and specificity.

Sequenced material: PBMCs. This TCR came from a man aged 40-49 years in good health and CMV-seropositive. The chain uses TRBV27 and TRBJ2-2; 9 positions agree with TRBD1. The CDR3 DNA reads TGTGCCAGCACCGATCGGGACAGGGCGAACACCGGGGAGCTGTTTTTT. This sequence encodes CASTDRDRANTGELFF.